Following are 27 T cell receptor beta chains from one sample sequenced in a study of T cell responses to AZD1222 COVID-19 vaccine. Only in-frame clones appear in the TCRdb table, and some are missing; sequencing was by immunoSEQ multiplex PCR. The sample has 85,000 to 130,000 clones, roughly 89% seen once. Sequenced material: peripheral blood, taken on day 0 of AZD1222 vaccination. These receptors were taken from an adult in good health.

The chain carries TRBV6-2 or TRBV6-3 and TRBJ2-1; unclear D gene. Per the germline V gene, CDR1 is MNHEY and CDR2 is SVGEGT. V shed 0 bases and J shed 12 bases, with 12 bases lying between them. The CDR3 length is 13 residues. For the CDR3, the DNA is TGTGCCAGCAGTTACTCGTCACCGCCGGGGCAGTTCTTC. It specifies CASSYSSPPGQFF.

The CDR3 DNA reads TGTGCCAGCAGCGCCTACGGGTCGGAAAAACTGTTTTTT. This sequence encodes CASSAYGSEKLFF. The V call is TRBV9, the J call TRBJ1-4, with D unclear. CDR3 length: 13 residues. Trimming took off 3 bases at V and 8 bases at J, with 11 bases between the two ends. CDR1 is SGDLS and CDR2 is YYNGEE in the germline V gene.

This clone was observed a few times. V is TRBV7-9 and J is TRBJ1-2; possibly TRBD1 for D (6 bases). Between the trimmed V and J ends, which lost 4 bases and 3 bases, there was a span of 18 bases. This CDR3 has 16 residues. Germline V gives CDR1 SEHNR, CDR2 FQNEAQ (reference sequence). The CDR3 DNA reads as TGTGCCAGCAGCTCCCACCACAGGGAAAGTTACTATGGCTACACCTTC. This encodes CASSSHHRESYYGYTF.

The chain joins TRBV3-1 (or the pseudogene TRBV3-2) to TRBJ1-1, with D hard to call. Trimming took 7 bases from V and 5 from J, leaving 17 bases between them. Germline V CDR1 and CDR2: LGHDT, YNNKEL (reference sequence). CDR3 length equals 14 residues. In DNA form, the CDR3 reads TGTGCCAGCACCGGGCAGGCCCTGGGGACTGAAGCTTTCTTT. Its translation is CASTGQALGTEAFF.

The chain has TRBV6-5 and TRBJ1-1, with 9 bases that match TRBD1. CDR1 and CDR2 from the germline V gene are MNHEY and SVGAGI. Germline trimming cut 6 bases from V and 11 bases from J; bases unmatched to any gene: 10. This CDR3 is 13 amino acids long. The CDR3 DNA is TGTGCCAGCAGGTCCGGGACAGGGATCTTCGCTTTCTTT. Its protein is CASRSGTGIFAFF.

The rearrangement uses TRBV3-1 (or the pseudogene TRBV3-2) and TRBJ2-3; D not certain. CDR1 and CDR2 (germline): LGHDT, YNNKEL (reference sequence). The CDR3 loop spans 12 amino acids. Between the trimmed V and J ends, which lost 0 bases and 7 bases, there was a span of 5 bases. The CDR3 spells CASSQDRYTQYF. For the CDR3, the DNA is TGTGCCAGCAGCCAAGATCGCTATACGCAGTATTTT.

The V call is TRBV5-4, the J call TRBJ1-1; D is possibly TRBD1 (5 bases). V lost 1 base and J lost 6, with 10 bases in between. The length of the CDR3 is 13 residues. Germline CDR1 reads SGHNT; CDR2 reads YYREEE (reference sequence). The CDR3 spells CASSLWGGSEAFF. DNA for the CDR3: TGTGCCAGCAGCTTGTGGGGGGGGTCTGAAGCTTTCTTT.

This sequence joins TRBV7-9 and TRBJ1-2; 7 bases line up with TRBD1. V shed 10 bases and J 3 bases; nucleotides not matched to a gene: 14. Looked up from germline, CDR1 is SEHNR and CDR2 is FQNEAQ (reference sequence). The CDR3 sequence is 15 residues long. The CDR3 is CATVGWDSNYYGYTF. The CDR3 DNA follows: TGTGCCACCGTGGGATGGGACAGTAATTACTATGGCTACACCTTC.

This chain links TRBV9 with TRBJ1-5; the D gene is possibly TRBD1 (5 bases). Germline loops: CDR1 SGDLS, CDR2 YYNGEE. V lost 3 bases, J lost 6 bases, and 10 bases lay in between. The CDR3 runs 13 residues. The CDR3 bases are TGTGCCAGCAGCGGGGGACTGGGTCAGCCCCAGCATTTT. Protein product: CASSGGLGQPQHF.

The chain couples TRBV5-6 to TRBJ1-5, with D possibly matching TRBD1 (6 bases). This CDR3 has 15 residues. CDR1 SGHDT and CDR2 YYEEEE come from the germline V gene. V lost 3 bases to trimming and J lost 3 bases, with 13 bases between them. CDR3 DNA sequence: TGTGCCAGCAGCTACCGGCAGGGGCCCAATCAGCCCCAGCATTTT. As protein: CASSYRQGPNQPQHF. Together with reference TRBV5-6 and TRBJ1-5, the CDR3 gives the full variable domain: DAGVTQSPTHLIKTRGQQVTLRCSPKSGHDTVSWYQQALGQGPQFIFQYYEEEERQRGNFPDRFSGHQFPNYSSELNVNALLLGDSALYLCASSYRQGPNQPQHFGDGTRLSIL.

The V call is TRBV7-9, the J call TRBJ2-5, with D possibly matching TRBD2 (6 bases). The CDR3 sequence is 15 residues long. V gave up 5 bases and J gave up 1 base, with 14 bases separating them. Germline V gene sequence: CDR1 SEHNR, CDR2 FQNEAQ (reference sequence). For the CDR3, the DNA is TGTGCCAGCAGCGTAGAATTGACTAGCCAAGAGACCCAGTACTTC. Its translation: CASSVELTSQETQYF. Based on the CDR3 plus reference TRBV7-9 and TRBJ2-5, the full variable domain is DTGVSQNPRHKITKRGQNVTFRCDPISEHNRLYWYRQTLGQGPEFLTYFQNEAQLEKSRLLSDRFSAERPKGSFSTLEIQRTEQGDSAMYLCASSVELTSQETQYFGPGTRLLVL.

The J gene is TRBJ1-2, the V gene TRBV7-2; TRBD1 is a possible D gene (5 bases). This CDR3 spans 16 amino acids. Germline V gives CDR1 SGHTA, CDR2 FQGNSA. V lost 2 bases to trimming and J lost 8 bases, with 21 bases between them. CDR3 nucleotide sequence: TGTGCCAGCAGCTTAAGCGCTTGGCGACAGCCGCGGGGCTACACCTTC. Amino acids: CASSLSAWRQPRGYTF.

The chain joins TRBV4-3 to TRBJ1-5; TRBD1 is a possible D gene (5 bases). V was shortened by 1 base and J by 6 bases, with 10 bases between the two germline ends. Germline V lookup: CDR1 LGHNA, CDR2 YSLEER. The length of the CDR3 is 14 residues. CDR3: CASSQAMRGQPQHF. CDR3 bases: TGCGCCAGCAGCCAAGCTATGAGGGGTCAGCCCCAGCATTTT.

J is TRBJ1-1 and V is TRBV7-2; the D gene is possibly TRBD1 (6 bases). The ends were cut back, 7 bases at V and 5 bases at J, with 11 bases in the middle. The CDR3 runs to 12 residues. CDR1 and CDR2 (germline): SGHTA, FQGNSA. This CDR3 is CASNQRGTEAFF. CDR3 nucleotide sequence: TGTGCCAGCAACCAAAGGGGGACTGAAGCTTTCTTT.

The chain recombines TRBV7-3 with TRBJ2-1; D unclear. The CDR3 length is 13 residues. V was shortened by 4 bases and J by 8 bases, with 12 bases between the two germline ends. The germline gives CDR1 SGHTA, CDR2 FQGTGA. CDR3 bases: TGTGCCAGCAGCTCCAATCAGAAATATGAGCAGTTCTTC. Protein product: CASSSNQKYEQFF.

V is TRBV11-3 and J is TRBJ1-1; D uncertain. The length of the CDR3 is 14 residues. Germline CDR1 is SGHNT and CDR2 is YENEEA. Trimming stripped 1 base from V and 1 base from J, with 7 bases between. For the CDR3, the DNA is TGTGCCAGCAGCTTAGCTGGGGAGAACACTGAAGCTTTCTTT. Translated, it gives CASSLAGENTEAFF.

The DNA for the CDR3 is TGTGCCTGGAACCCCGAGGGGGTAAGGTATACGCAGTATTTT. This gives the protein CAWNPEGVRYTQYF. This sequence joins TRBV30 and TRBJ2-3, with a weak D call TRBD1 (6 bases). The V gene lost 4 bases and the J gene lost 7 bases, with 18 bases spanning the gap. Germline V CDR1 and CDR2: GTSNPN, SVGIG (reference sequence). The CDR3 contains 14 residues.

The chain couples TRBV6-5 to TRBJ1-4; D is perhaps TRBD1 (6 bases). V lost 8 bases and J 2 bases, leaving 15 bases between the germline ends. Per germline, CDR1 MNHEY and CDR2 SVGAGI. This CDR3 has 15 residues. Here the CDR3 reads CASSPGDATNEKLFF. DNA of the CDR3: TGTGCCAGCTCCCCAGGGGACGCCACTAATGAAAAACTGTTTTTT.

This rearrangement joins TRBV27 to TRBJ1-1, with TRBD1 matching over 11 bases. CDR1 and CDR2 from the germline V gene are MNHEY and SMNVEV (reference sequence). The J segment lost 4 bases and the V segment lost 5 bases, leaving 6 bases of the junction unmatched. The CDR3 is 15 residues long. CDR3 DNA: TGTGCCAGCAGTACGCAGGGACAGGGGGGCACTGAAGCTTTCTTT. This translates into CASSTQGQGGTEAFF.

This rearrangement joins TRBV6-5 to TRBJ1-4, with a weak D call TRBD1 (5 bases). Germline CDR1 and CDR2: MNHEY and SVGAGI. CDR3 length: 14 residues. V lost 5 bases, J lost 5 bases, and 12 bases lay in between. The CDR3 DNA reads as TGTGCCAGCAGTCAAAACTGGGGGAATGAAAAACTGTTTTTT. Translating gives CASSQNWGNEKLFF.

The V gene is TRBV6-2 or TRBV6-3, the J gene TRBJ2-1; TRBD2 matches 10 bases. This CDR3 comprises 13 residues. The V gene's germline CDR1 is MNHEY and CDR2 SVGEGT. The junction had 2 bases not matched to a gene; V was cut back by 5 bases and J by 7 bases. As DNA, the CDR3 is TGTGCCAGCAGTACACTAGCGGGGAATGAGCAGTTCTTC. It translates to CASSTLAGNEQFF.

The DNA for the CDR3 is TGTGCCAGCAGTTTAGATAGCAATCAGCCCCAGCATTTT. It encodes CASSLDSNQPQHF. The chain recombines TRBV28 with TRBJ1-5, with unresolved D. The V end was cut by 2 bases, the J end by 0 bases, with 2 bases between. The CDR3 extends over 13 amino acids. Per the germline V gene, CDR1 is MDHEN and CDR2 is SYDVKM.

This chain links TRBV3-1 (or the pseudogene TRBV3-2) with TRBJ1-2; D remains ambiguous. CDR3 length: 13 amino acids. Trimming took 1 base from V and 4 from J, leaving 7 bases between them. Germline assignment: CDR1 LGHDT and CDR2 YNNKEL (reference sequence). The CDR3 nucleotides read TGTGCCAGCAGCCAAGGAGGGCCCTATGGCTACACCTTC. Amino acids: CASSQGGPYGYTF.

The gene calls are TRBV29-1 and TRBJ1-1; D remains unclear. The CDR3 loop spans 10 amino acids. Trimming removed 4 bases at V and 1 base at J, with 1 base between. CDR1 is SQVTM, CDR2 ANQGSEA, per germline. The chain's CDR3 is CSVGNTEAFF. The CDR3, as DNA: TGCAGCGTTGGGAACACTGAAGCTTTCTTT.

The CDR3 DNA follows: TGTGCCAGCAGTCCCTGGGACATCCGGTCAAATCAGCCCCAGCATTTT. Its protein is CASSPWDIRSNQPQHF. V and J are TRBV28 and TRBJ1-5, with D tentatively TRBD1 (6 bases). The V gene's germline CDR1 is MDHEN and CDR2 SYDVKM. With 5 bases removed from V and 4 bases from J, the gap between germline ends came to 18 bases. There are 16 residues in the CDR3.

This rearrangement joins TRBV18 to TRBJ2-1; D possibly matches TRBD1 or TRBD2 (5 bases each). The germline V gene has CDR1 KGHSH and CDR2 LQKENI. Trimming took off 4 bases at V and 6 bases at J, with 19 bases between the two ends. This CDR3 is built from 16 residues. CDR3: CASSLSTGTIPNEQFF. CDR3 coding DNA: TGTGCCAGCTCACTATCCACGGGGACCATCCCCAATGAGCAGTTCTTC.

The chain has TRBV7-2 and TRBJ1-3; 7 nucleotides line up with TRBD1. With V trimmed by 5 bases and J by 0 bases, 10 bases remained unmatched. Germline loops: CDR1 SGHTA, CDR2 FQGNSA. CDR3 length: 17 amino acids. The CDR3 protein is CASSPSGQSFSGNTIYF. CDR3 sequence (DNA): TGTGCCAGCAGCCCCTCGGGACAGTCTTTCTCTGGAAACACCATATATTTT.